Presented here are 26 T cell receptor beta chains from one specimen sequenced in a study of shared clonotypes between healthy human individuals. Repertoires were generated with immunoSEQ multiplex PCR, while TCRdb's copy carries only in-frame clones and drops some. The table has a few hundred thousand clones, approximately 65% seen once. Source material: memory CD4+ T cells sorted from blood. Described subset: CD45RA-negative fraction. Receptors originate from a man aged 25 to 40 in good health.

Of note for this clone: The junction departs from germline at one end; a sequencing error may be responsible. The CDR3 region has the DNA TGCGCCAGCAGCTTTGAAGGGGGCGGATGGATCTCCTTC. Amino acid sequence: CASSFEGGGWISF. The chain recombines TRBV5-1 with TRBJ1-2; the match to TRBD1 covers 7 bases. The CDR3 has 13 amino acids. Germline loops: CDR1 SGHRS, CDR2 YFSETQ.

This chain links TRBV27 with TRBJ2-1; TRBD2 might be the D (6 bases). V lost 5 bases, J lost 0 bases, and 8 bases lay in between. This CDR3 is built from 14 residues. CDR1 and CDR2 (germline): MNHEY, SMNVEV (reference sequence). CDR3: CASSMGLSYNEQFF. The DNA for the CDR3 is TGTGCCAGCAGTATGGGACTCTCCTACAATGAGCAGTTCTTC.

V usage is TRBV27 and J usage is TRBJ1-5; no clear D. The CDR3 totals 16 residues. V was clipped by 6 bases and J by 2 bases, with 17 bases between them. Germline V gives CDR1 MNHEY, CDR2 SMNVEV (reference sequence). As DNA, the CDR3 is TGTGCCAGCAGCGTGTTTAGTGTTGGAGGCAATCAGCCCCAGCATTTT. This translates into CASSVFSVGGNQPQHF.

This clone was picked up a small number of times. The chain is built from TRBV29-1 and TRBJ2-7; no firm D call. The germline V gene has CDR1 SQVTM and CDR2 ANQGSEA. This CDR3 is built from 12 residues. The V gene lost 7 bases and the J gene lost 0 bases, with 10 bases spanning the gap. CDR3 nucleotides: TGCAGCGCGGGCCACGGCTCCTACGAGCAGTACTTC. Amino acids: CSAGHGSYEQYF.

This clone was observed a few times. The CDR3 loop is CASSPRHYGYTF. CDR3 nucleotides: TGTGCCAGCAGTCCGAGGCACTATGGCTACACCTTC. This chain uses TRBV6-1 with TRBJ1-2; D uncertain. Germline CDR1 is MNHNS and CDR2 is SASEGT. CDR3 length: 12 amino acids. Trimming removed 5 bases from V and 3 bases from J, with 7 bases in between.

The chain recombines TRBV9 with TRBJ2-2, with D unclear. This CDR3 is built from 15 residues. V was cut by 0 bases and J by 4 bases, with 10 bases left in between. Germline CDR1 SGDLS, CDR2 YYNGEE. The CDR3 here is CASSVDTFPTGELFF. The CDR3 DNA follows: TGTGCCAGCAGCGTAGACACCTTTCCCACCGGGGAGCTGTTTTTT.

The DNA for the CDR3 is TGTGCCAGCACTCGACTAGCGGGGATGAACACCGGGGAGCTGTTTTTT. Amino acids: CASTRLAGMNTGELFF. This chain joins TRBV27 and TRBJ2-2; 11 bases match TRBD2. The CDR3 length is 16 residues. Germline assignment: CDR1 MNHEY and CDR2 SMNVEV (reference sequence). V lost 7 bases, J lost 1 base, and 5 bases stayed unmatched.

The CDR3 spells CASSYSGDSDEQYF. CDR3 DNA: TGTGCCAGCAGTTACTCGGGGGACAGCGACGAGCAGTACTTC. V usage is TRBV6-5 and J usage is TRBJ2-7, with 7 nucleotides matching TRBD1. Germline trimming cut 0 bases from V and 5 bases from J; bases unmatched to any gene: 4. Germline-derived CDR1 and CDR2 are MNHEY and SVGAGI. The CDR3 extends over 14 amino acids.

Only one count was recorded for this clone. The gene calls are TRBV5-4 and TRBJ2-7, with D unclear. The CDR3 contains 15 residues. The V end was cut by 7 bases, the J end by 6 bases, with 23 bases between. Germline assignment: CDR1 SGHNT and CDR2 YYREEE (reference sequence). In DNA, the CDR3 is TGTGCCAGCTCCAAGTTAACACTGGTCGTTCGCGAGCAGTACTTC. This gives the protein CASSKLTLVVREQYF.

This clone has a count of ten or more. V and J are TRBV27 and TRBJ2-7, with 13 positions matching TRBD2. There are 16 residues in the CDR3. V lost 5 bases and J lost 5; bases outside the gene matches: 9. Germline V lookup: CDR1 MNHEY, CDR2 SMNVEV (reference sequence). CDR3 coding DNA: TGTGCCAGCAGTCTTACCGGACTAGCGGGAGTTAACGAGCAGTACTTC. It yields the protein CASSLTGLAGVNEQYF.

The chain employs TRBV27 and TRBJ2-3; 9 bases align to TRBD2. After removal of 3 bases from V and 0 bases from J, the junction contained 4 bases not matched to a gene. CDR1 MNHEY and CDR2 SMNVEV come from the germline V gene (reference sequence). The length of the CDR3 is 16 residues. Here the CDR3 reads CASSFQAGGSTDTQYF. CDR3 nucleotide sequence: TGTGCCAGCAGTTTCCAAGCGGGAGGAAGCACAGATACGCAGTATTTT.

The V and J genes are TRBV9 and TRBJ2-5; perhaps TRBD1 as D (6 bases). The CDR3 runs to 16 residues. Germline-derived CDR1 and CDR2 are SGDLS and YYNGEE. Between the trimmed V and J ends, which lost 3 bases and 0 bases, there was a span of 15 bases. The DNA for the CDR3 is TGTGCCAGCAGCGCCCTGGGGGACACGTACCAAGAGACCCAGTACTTC. It yields the protein CASSALGDTYQETQYF. Full variable domain (outside the CDR3, taken from reference TRBV9 and TRBJ2-5): DSGVTQTPKHLITATGQRVTLRCSPRSGDLSVYWYQQSLDQGLQFLIQYYNGEERAKGNILERFSAQQFPDLHSELNLSSLELGDSALYFCASSALGDTYQETQYFGPGTRLLVL.

A few counts support this clone. V and J are TRBV10-1 and TRBJ1-4; D is undetermined. The CDR3 length is 12 residues. Trimming pared 0 bases from V and 11 bases from J, leaving 7 bases between. Germline values: CDR1 WNHNN, CDR2 SYGVQD (reference sequence). The DNA of the CDR3 is TGCGCCAGCAGTGAGTCCTCGGGGAAACTGTTTTTT. Protein product: CASSESSGKLFF.

This clone was picked up a small number of times. Other nucleotide sequences in the sample specify the same CDR3. The rearrangement joins TRBV11-2 to TRBJ2-1; 11 positions agree with TRBD2. V was pared by 4 bases and J by 3 bases, with 2 bases of the junction left unmatched. This CDR3 is built from 15 residues. Germline V lookup: CDR1 SGHAT, CDR2 FQNNGV. CDR3: CASSSGLAGYNEQFF. The CDR3 region has the DNA TGTGCCAGCAGCTCTGGACTAGCGGGCTACAATGAGCAGTTCTTC.

The chain employs TRBV11-2 and TRBJ2-5; D might be TRBD2 (7 bases). V gave up 3 bases and J gave up 5 bases, with 16 bases separating them. Germline V lookup: CDR1 SGHAT, CDR2 FQNNGV. The CDR3 is 15 residues long. CDR3: CASSFIAGQGETQYF. CDR3 nucleotides: TGTGCCAGCAGCTTTATAGCGGGCCAGGGGGAGACCCAGTACTTC.

The rearrangement joins TRBV7-9 to TRBJ1-4; TRBD1 matches at 7 bases. The CDR3 length is 15 residues. Trimming at V came to 6 bases and at J to 6 bases, leaving 10 bases not matched to a gene. The germline V gene encodes CDR1 SEHNR and CDR2 FQNEAQ (reference sequence). DNA of the CDR3: TGTGCCAGCAGAGAGCCGGGACAGAGGGATGAAAAACTGTTTTTT. As protein: CASREPGQRDEKLFF. The full variable domain, in which reference TRBV7-9 and TRBJ1-4 provide the parts outside the CDR3, is DTGVSQNPRHKITKRGQNVTFRCDPISEHNRLYWYRQTLGQGPEFLTYFQNEAQLEKSRLLSDRFSAERPKGSFSTLEIQRTEQGDSAMYLCASREPGQRDEKLFFGSGTQLSVL.

The CDR3 nucleotides are TGTGCCAGCTGGGCCAATACAGGGGCGTATGGGACCCAGTACTTC. Translated, it gives CASWANTGAYGTQYF. The rearrangement uses TRBV6-1 and TRBJ2-5; 7 bases agree with TRBD1. The V segment lost 8 bases and the J segment 7 bases; nucleotides outside the gene matches: 16. The germline gives CDR1 MNHNS, CDR2 SASEGT. The CDR3 is 15 amino acids.

This clone was counted between two and nine times. This chain uses TRBV2 with TRBJ2-4, with D hard to call. CDR1 is SNHLY, CDR2 FYNNEI, per germline. This CDR3 is built from 12 residues. Trimming took off 0 bases at V and 9 bases at J, with 6 bases between the two ends. CDR3 sequence: CASSEASIIQYF. Here the CDR3 DNA reads TGTGCCAGCAGTGAAGCTAGCATCATTCAGTACTTC.

The J gene is TRBJ1-1, the V gene TRBV30; no definite D call. Germline V gene lookup returns CDR1 GTSNPN and CDR2 SVGIG (reference sequence). CDR3 length: 11 residues. Deletions cut 4 bases from V and 4 bases from J, with 7 bases between. The CDR3 coding sequence is TGTGCCTGGACAAGGTTCACTGAAGCTTTCTTT. Its protein product is CAWTRFTEAFF.

The J gene is TRBJ1-2, the V gene TRBV18; 9 positions match TRBD1. V lost 2 bases and J lost 0; bases outside the gene matches: 4. Germline CDR1 and CDR2: KGHSH and LQKENI. The CDR3 runs 16 residues. The DNA for the CDR3 is TGTGCCAGCTCACCAACCGGGACAGGGCCTAACTATGGCTACACCTTC. Translating gives CASSPTGTGPNYGYTF.

The V and J genes are TRBV27 and TRBJ2-3, with 16 bases that match TRBD2. The CDR3 has 20 amino acids. Germline CDR1 MNHEY, CDR2 SMNVEV (reference sequence). Trimming removed 5 bases from V and 6 bases from J; junction bases left unmatched: 17. CDR3 protein: CASSPYTGTSGRVKGDTQYF. The DNA of the CDR3 is TGTGCCAGCAGTCCCTACACCGGGACTAGCGGGAGGGTAAAAGGGGATACGCAGTATTTT.

The chain is built from TRBV7-2 and TRBJ1-4, with no clear D. The length of the CDR3 is 15 residues. CDR1 is SGHTA, CDR2 FQGNSA, per germline. V lost 2 bases, J lost 5 bases, and 12 bases lay in between. CDR3 sequence reads: CASSLRPGFNEKLFF. The CDR3 DNA follows: TGTGCCAGCAGCTTAAGGCCCGGTTTCAATGAAAAACTGTTTTTT.

This chain joins TRBV7-3 and TRBJ2-6; 8 bases are a match to TRBD2. V lost 4 bases and J lost 2; bases outside the gene matches: 4. The germline gives CDR1 SGHTA, CDR2 FQGTGA. This CDR3 spans 16 amino acids. Written as DNA, the CDR3 is TGTGCCAGCAGCTCCCAAGCGGGAGCTGGGGCCAACGTCCTGACTTTC. It encodes CASSSQAGAGANVLTF. Looking up the rest from reference TRBV7-3 and TRBJ2-6 gives the full variable domain: GAGVSQTPSNKVTEKGKYVELRCDPISGHTALYWYRQSLGQGPEFLIYFQGTGAADDSGLPNDRFFAVRPEGSVSTLKIQRTERGDSAVYLCASSSQAGAGANVLTFGAGSRLTVL.

The chain joins TRBV4-1 to TRBJ2-1; the D gene could be TRBD1 or TRBD2 (6 bases each). V was cut by 1 base and J by 6 bases, with 13 bases left in between. In germline, CDR1 is MGHRA, CDR2 YSYEKL. This CDR3 has 15 residues. CDR3 sequence: CASSQVGGRGNEQFF. CDR3 DNA sequence: TGCGCCAGCAGCCAAGTTGGGGGGCGCGGCAATGAGCAGTTCTTC.

The chain employs TRBV7-2 and TRBJ2-1, with a tentative D call TRBD2 (6 bases). V was pared by 6 bases and J by 0 bases, with 18 bases between. The CDR3 has 17 residues. The germline CDR1 and CDR2 sequences are SGHTA and FQGNSA. CDR3 region: CASRSRGNGSSYNEQFF. CDR3 DNA: TGTGCCAGCAGATCTAGGGGTAACGGGAGCTCCTACAATGAGCAGTTCTTC.

This clone showed up just a few times. V and J are TRBV2 and TRBJ1-2; tentatively, D is TRBD1 (6 bases). The CDR3 is 14 residues long. V dropped 4 bases and J dropped 4 bases, with 13 bases sitting between them. Germline V CDR1 and CDR2: SNHLY, FYNNEI. The CDR3 loop is CASSGGGGSYGYTF. CDR3 bases: TGTGCCAGCAGTGGAGGGGGAGGAAGCTATGGCTACACCTTC.